This TCR beta chain comes out of a study of blood T cell repertoires in COVID-19. Study background: Material from acute and convalescent COVID-19 was sourced from the United States, Italy and Spain. Nucleic acid was either cDNA or gDNA, and it came from T cells, B-cell-depleted T cells, or PBMCs.

Seattle enrolled patients during active infection and tracked them longitudinally. The authors' processing: Amplified reference gene primers provided the basis for estimating nucleated cell counts. Using immunoSEQ multiplex PCR, the repertoire was profiled, and TCRdb retains in-frame clones only, with some absent. V and J calls and clone size are given by that table; D and trimming were obtained from the DNA. The table shows 250,000 to 300,000 clones, with 65% to 90% occurring only once. V shed 1 base, J shed 9 bases, and the junction held 8 bases outside the gene matches. This CDR3 is built from 15 residues. Per germline, CDR1 SGHTA and CDR2 FQGNSA.

This receptor was taken from a woman aged 70-85 years with COVID-19, enrolled during active disease. This sequence joins TRBV7-2 and TRBJ2-1, with TRBD2 matching over 8 bases. The sequencing input was peripheral blood. This CDR3 reads CASSLVGGANGEQFF. The CDR3 DNA follows: TGTGCCAGCAGCTTAGTCGGGGGGGCTAATGGTGAGCAGTTCTTC.